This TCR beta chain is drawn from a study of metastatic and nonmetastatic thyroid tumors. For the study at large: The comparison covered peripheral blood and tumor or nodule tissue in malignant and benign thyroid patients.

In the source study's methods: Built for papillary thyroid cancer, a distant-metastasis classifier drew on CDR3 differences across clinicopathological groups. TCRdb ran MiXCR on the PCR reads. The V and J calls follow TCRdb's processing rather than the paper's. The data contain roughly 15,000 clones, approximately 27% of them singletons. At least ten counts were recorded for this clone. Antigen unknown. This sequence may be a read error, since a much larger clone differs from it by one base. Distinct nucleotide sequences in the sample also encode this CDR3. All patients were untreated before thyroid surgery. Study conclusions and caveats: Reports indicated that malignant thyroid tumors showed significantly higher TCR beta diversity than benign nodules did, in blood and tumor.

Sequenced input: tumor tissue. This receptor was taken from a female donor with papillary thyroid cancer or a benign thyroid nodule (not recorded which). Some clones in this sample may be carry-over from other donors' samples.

Here the CDR3 DNA reads TGTGCCAGCATTCGGGACAGGGGCTCTAGGGAGTACTTC. Its protein product is CASIRDRGSREYF. The chain carries TRBV2 and TRBJ2-7; TRBD1 aligns across 10 bases. CDR1 and CDR2 (germline): SNHLY, FYNNEI. The V and J ends lost 7 bases and 11 bases, in that order; junction bases with no gene match: 11. The CDR3 covers 13 residues.